Described below is a single T cell receptor (beta chain) sequence and its context. Its specificity is unknown. Produced via immunoSEQ multiplex PCR; TCRdb's table is partial and in-frame only. The repertoire includes around 32,000 clones, about 91% of them detected once, and approximately 2% sits in the top ten. Time point noted: before natalizumab initiation. The sample comes from a study of multiple sclerosis patients with progressive multifocal leukoencephalopathy. Findings and caveats of the study: Findings may reflect JC virus infection or just general immunocompromise. Less diverse TRB repertoires were suggested in most PML patients.

The germline gives CDR1 SGDLS, CDR2 YYNGEE. Losses at the gene ends were 4 bases for V and 5 bases for J; bases not matched to a gene: 11. The CDR3 spans 16 residues. Sequenced input: PBMCs. The rearrangement links TRBV9 to TRBJ2-3, with 9 bases aligning to TRBD2. The clonotype comes from a man aged 30 to 39 with multiple sclerosis. This CDR3 is CASSPTPKREVDTQYF. CDR3 DNA: TGTGCCAGCAGCCCCACCCCCAAGCGGGAGGTAGATACGCAGTATTTT. Combining the CDR3 with reference TRBV9 and TRBJ2-3 gives the whole variable domain DSGVTQTPKHLITATGQRVTLRCSPRSGDLSVYWYQQSLDQGLQFLIQYYNGEERAKGNILERFSAQQFPDLHSELNLSSLELGDSALYFCASSPTPKREVDTQYFGPGTRLTVL.